These 14 T cell receptor beta chains were sequenced from one sample in a study of T-cell reconstitution after alpha-beta-depleted transplantation in children. Preparation of the TCRbeta library used unique molecular identifiers. TCRdb itself ran the PCR reads through MiXCR, one entry per CDR3 protein. The sample lists about 340,000 distinct CDR3 sequences; approximately 10% were seen once. Sequences were derived from PBMCs from the stem cell graft donor, sampled from the stem cell graft. Receptors were obtained from a human donor who donated a stem cell graft to a child with acute lymphoblastic leukemia.

This clonotype was detected a few times. The chain is built from TRBV7-2 and TRBJ1-3, with D possibly TRBD1 on 5 matching bases. V lost 4 bases and J lost 4, with 17 bases in between. Germline CDR1 is SGHTA and CDR2 is FQGNSA. The length of the CDR3 is 16 residues. CDR3 region: CASSSRQPAGGNTIYF. The CDR3 region has the DNA TGTGCCAGCAGCTCCCGACAGCCCGCTGGGGGAAACACCATATATTTT.

For this clonotype: A much larger clone lies one base from this, so it may be a read error. The chain joins TRBV20-1 to TRBJ1-2; D remains unclear. CDR1 is DFQATT, CDR2 SNEGSKA, per germline (reference sequence). The length of the CDR3 is 12 residues. Trimming took 0 bases from V and 4 from J, leaving 6 bases between them. The CDR3 is CSARDHIYGYTF. CDR3 nucleotide sequence: TGCAGTGCTAGAGATCACATCTATGGCTACACCTTC.

This clonotype was seen many times. J is TRBJ2-3 and V is TRBV12-3 or TRBV12-4, with a possible D match to TRBD2 (6 bases). With 3 bases removed from V and 1 base from J, the gap between germline ends came to 8 bases. The CDR3 runs 14 residues. As DNA, the CDR3 is TGTGCCAGCAGTTTGGCTAGCGGCACAGATACGCAGTATTTT. Protein sequence: CASSLASGTDTQYF.

This clonotype was counted at least ten times. This chain joins TRBV24-1 and TRBJ2-1; TRBD2 matches 7 bases. There are 15 residues in the CDR3. The V and J ends lost 5 bases and 2 bases, in that order; junction bases with no gene match: 5. Germline assignment: CDR1 KGHDR and CDR2 SFDVKD. In nucleotides, the CDR3 is TGTGCCACCAGTGCCTCTAGCGGTGCCTACAATGAGCAGTTCTTC. Its protein product is CATSASSGAYNEQFF.

The chain uses TRBV11-1 and TRBJ2-1; the D gene is possibly TRBD2 (5 bases). The CDR3 covers 12 residues. Germline lookup yields CDR1 SGHAT and CDR2 FQDESV (reference sequence). V lost 2 bases, J lost 15 bases, and 14 bases lay in between. The CDR3 spells CASSLNGQDWFF. Here the CDR3 DNA reads TGTGCCAGCAGCTTAAACGGTCAGGACTGGTTCTTC.

In this sample, this clonotype turned up a few times. V usage is TRBV6-1 and J usage is TRBJ1-6; D is unclear. The CDR3 totals 13 residues. Germline CDR1 is MNHNS and CDR2 is SASEGT. Trimming pared 9 bases from V and 3 bases from J, leaving 9 bases between. The CDR3 spells CASLRDYNSPLHF. As DNA, the CDR3 is TGTGCCAGTCTCCGCGACTATAATTCACCCCTCCACTTT.

The chain couples TRBV15 to TRBJ2-3; TRBD2 might be the D (6 bases). Germline CDR1 LNHNV, CDR2 YYDKDF (reference sequence). CDR3 length equals 15 residues. V shed 3 bases and J shed 0 bases, with 10 bases lying between them. The CDR3 sequence is CATSSGGASTDTQYF. CDR3 DNA: TGTGCCACCAGCAGCGGCGGGGCTAGCACAGATACGCAGTATTTT.

Comment on this clonotype: At one end, the junction sequence differs from germline, possibly due to a read error. V is TRBV7-9 and J is TRBJ1-2; 7 nucleotides line up with TRBD1. Germline V gene sequence: CDR1 SEHNR, CDR2 FQNEAQ (reference sequence). CDR3 size: 13 residues. The CDR3 sequence: CASSLEGAYGYPF. CDR3 DNA sequence: TGTGCCAGCAGCTTAGAGGGGGCGTATGGCTACCCCTTC.

The chain recombines TRBV7-8 with TRBJ1-1, with TRBD1 matching over 7 bases. V shed 0 bases, J shed 1 base, and the junction held 8 bases outside the gene matches. This CDR3 spans 17 amino acids. Per germline, CDR1 SGHVS and CDR2 FQNEAQ. Here the CDR3 DNA reads TGTGCCAGCAGCTTAGCGGACAGGAGAGAACCGAACACTGAAGCTTTCTTT. Its protein is CASSLADRREPNTEAFF.

The CDR3 is CASMLIWNQPQHF. CDR3 DNA sequence: TGTGCCAGCATGTTGATTTGGAATCAGCCCCAGCATTTT. The chain links TRBV28 to TRBJ1-5; D not resolved. The germline V gene has CDR1 MDHEN and CDR2 SYDVKM. The CDR3 extends over 13 amino acids. The V end lost 7 bases, the J end lost 4 bases, and 11 bases lay between the germline ends.

This clonotype has a count of ten or more. The V and J genes are TRBV4-2 and TRBJ2-7; 9 bases are a match to TRBD2. CDR3 length equals 15 residues. J gave up 6 bases and V 1 base, and 7 bases lay outside the gene matches. Germline V lookup: CDR1 LGHNA, CDR2 YNFKEQ. CDR3 DNA sequence: TGTGCCAGCAGCCAAGTCCTGGCGGGAGGGTCCGAGCAGTACTTC. It specifies CASSQVLAGGSEQYF.

This clonotype was counted between two and nine times. The chain is built from TRBV20-1 and TRBJ2-2; TRBD1 might be the D (5 bases). Germline V gives CDR1 DFQATT, CDR2 SNEGSKA (reference sequence). The CDR3 spans 14 residues. The germline V and J ends were trimmed by 5 bases and 2 bases, with 12 bases remaining between them. As DNA, the CDR3 is TGCAGTGCTGATACTCAGGGTAACACCGGGGAGCTGTTTTTT. Translated, it gives CSADTQGNTGELFF.

This clonotype was seen more than once but under ten times. CDR3: CASSSAEHYNEQFF. CDR3 sequence (DNA): TGTGCCAGCAGTTCCGCGGAACACTACAATGAGCAGTTCTTC. The chain employs TRBV12-3 or TRBV12-4 and TRBJ2-1, with no clear D. There are 14 residues in the CDR3. V was trimmed by 4 bases and J by 3 bases, leaving 10 bases between them.

This clonotype was recorded a few times. This chain links TRBV7-2 with TRBJ2-3; D possibly matches TRBD1 or TRBD2 (5 bases each). The CDR3 sequence is 15 residues long. CDR1 is SGHTA and CDR2 is FQGNSA in the germline V gene. The ends were cut back, 7 bases at V and 2 bases at J, with 16 bases in the middle. The CDR3: CASTNPRGDTDTQYF. The CDR3 DNA follows: TGTGCCAGCACCAACCCGCGAGGGGACACAGATACGCAGTATTTT.